This T cell receptor beta chain was recovered during a study of T cell responses to AZD1222 COVID-19 vaccine. Overall study findings and caveats: Baseline seropositivity characterized only a handful of AZD1222 recipients.

Between the trimmed V and J ends, which lost 4 bases and 4 bases, there was a span of 12 bases. CDR3 length: 14 residues. Germline assignment: CDR1 KGHDR and CDR2 SFDVKD. The method was immunoSEQ multiplex PCR; TCRdb's version includes in-frame clones alone and lacks a portion of them. The sample includes just over 150,000 clones, approximately 87% of them seen just once. In the case of this clone: Its specificity is not known.

The chain links TRBV24-1 to TRBJ1-2; D not certain. This sample comprised peripheral blood, obtained 28 days after the second AZD1222 dose. The receptor was derived from an adult who received the AZD1222 COVID-19 vaccine. CDR3 sequence reads: CATSDPTKSYGYTF. CDR3 sequence (DNA): TGTGCCACCAGTGACCCGACAAAAAGCTATGGCTACACCTTC.